These 20 T cell receptor beta chains share one sample of origin, sequenced in a study of chemoradiotherapy in HPV16-positive cancers. The assay was immunoSEQ multiplex PCR, and TCRdb's table has in-frame clones only and misses some. The data contain roughly 25,000 clones, 94% of them singletons. This sample was obtained from a patient who underwent chemoradiotherapy. The receptors derive from a human donor with HPV-associated anogenital cancer.

The chain has TRBV7-2 and TRBJ1-1; maybe TRBD1 (5 bases). Germline V gene data show CDR1 as SGHTA and CDR2 as FQGNSA. Deletions cut 10 bases from V and 4 bases from J, with 19 bases between. The CDR3 has 14 residues. This CDR3 reads CATPQGGRGTEAFF. The CDR3, as DNA: TGTGCCACCCCTCAGGGAGGGCGCGGCACTGAAGCTTTCTTT.

The genes are TRBV5-1 and TRBJ1-4, with TRBD1 matching 12 bases. The V and J ends lost 4 bases and 5 bases, in that order; junction bases with no gene match: 12. Germline loops: CDR1 SGHRS, CDR2 YFSETQ. CDR3 length: 18 amino acids. CDR3 protein: CASSLGVGQGALNEKLFF. The CDR3 DNA is TGCGCCAGCAGCCTGGGCGTGGGACAGGGGGCCCTAAATGAAAAACTGTTTTTT.

The V gene is TRBV19, the J gene TRBJ2-2; no firm D call. The CDR3 contains 13 residues. With 3 bases removed from V and 6 bases from J, the gap between germline ends came to 8 bases. Looked up from germline, CDR1 is LNHDA and CDR2 is SQIVND (reference sequence). CDR3 amino acids: CASSIRPSGELFF. In DNA form, the CDR3 reads TGTGCCAGTAGTATCAGGCCCTCCGGGGAGCTGTTTTTT.

The chain has TRBV28 and TRBJ2-1; 8 bases are a match to TRBD2. Trimming at V came to 4 bases and at J to 6 bases, leaving 8 bases not matched to a gene. This CDR3 contains 15 residues. CDR1 MDHEN and CDR2 SYDVKM come from the germline V gene. CDR3 loop: CASSSLPGRVNEQFF. The CDR3 bases are TGTGCCAGCAGTTCCCTCCCCGGGAGGGTCAATGAGCAGTTCTTC.

V is TRBV5-6 and J is TRBJ2-7, with D perhaps matching TRBD1 or TRBD2 (5 bases each). This CDR3 region has 15 residues. The V gene's germline CDR1 is SGHDT and CDR2 YYEEEE. The V and J ends lost 5 bases and 2 bases respectively, with 17 bases between them. The CDR3 coding sequence is TGTGCCAGCAGTCGCCCCGGGACGGCGACCTACGAGCAGTACTTC. Translated, it gives CASSRPGTATYEQYF.

This clone was seen only a few times. For the CDR3, the DNA is TGCGCCACCAAAGTACAAACGGACCAGACCCAGTACTTC. Amino acids: CATKVQTDQTQYF. The rearrangement links TRBV5-1 to TRBJ2-5; D not certain. Looked up from germline, CDR1 is SGHRS and CDR2 is YFSETQ. The CDR3 is 13 residues long. Trimming stripped 9 bases from V and 6 bases from J, with 18 bases between.

CDR3: CASSLRPATTDTQYF. CDR3 nucleotide sequence: TGTGCCAGCAGCCTCCGTCCGGCGACCACAGATACGCAGTATTTT. This chain connects TRBV14 to TRBJ2-3; D unclear. This CDR3 comprises 15 residues. Trimming shortened V by 4 bases and J by 2 bases, and 13 bases separated the two germline ends. Per germline, CDR1 SGHDN and CDR2 FVKESK.

The genes are TRBV27 and TRBJ2-7, with D hard to call. This CDR3 has 13 residues. Germline loops: CDR1 MNHEY, CDR2 SMNVEV (reference sequence). With 2 bases removed from V and 7 bases from J, the gap between germline ends came to 12 bases. As DNA, the CDR3 is TGTGCCAGCAGTTTAGGCTACCCTCGTGAGCAGTACTTC. It translates to CASSLGYPREQYF.

V is TRBV5-1 and J is TRBJ2-3; 11 nucleotides align to TRBD2. The CDR3 loop spans 17 amino acids. V shed 3 bases and J 2 bases; nucleotides not matched to a gene: 8. Germline loops: CDR1 SGHRS, CDR2 YFSETQ. The CDR3 spells CASSSLSSGRTTDTQYF. The CDR3 bases are TGCGCCAGCAGCTCCCTGTCTAGCGGGAGGACCACAGATACGCAGTATTTT.

The chain is built from TRBV4-3 and TRBJ1-4; the match to TRBD1 covers 7 bases. The trim removed 0 bases at V and 4 bases at J, leaving 8 bases unmatched. CDR3 length equals 17 residues. Germline assignment: CDR1 LGHNA and CDR2 YSLEER. The CDR3 nucleotides read TGCGCCAGCAGCCAAGACAGTGTGACAGGGTATAATGAAAAACTGTTTTTT. Protein: CASSQDSVTGYNEKLFF.

The chain uses TRBV5-5 and TRBJ1-1; D is perhaps TRBD1 (5 bases). Germline lookup yields CDR1 SGHKS and CDR2 YYEKEE (reference sequence). The CDR3 covers 15 residues. The V end lost 3 bases, the J end lost 0 bases, and 12 bases lay between the germline ends. CDR3 nucleotides: TGTGCCAGCAGCTCCCAGGTGACAGTGAACACTGAAGCTTTCTTT. Amino acids: CASSSQVTVNTEAFF.

The V gene is TRBV7-9, the J gene TRBJ1-2; 7 bases are shared with TRBD1. Germline CDR1 is SEHNR and CDR2 is FQNEAQ (reference sequence). The CDR3 length is 16 residues. With 5 bases clipped from V and 4 bases from J, the junction kept 13 bases outside the gene matches. Here the CDR3 reads CASSRINGTVRYGYTF. CDR3 DNA sequence: TGTGCCAGCAGCCGTATTAATGGGACAGTACGCTATGGCTACACCTTC.

This clone was seen once. The V call is TRBV18, the J call TRBJ2-6; D not certain. The V gene's germline CDR1 is KGHSH and CDR2 LQKENI. With 2 bases removed from V and 1 base from J, the gap between germline ends came to 6 bases. The CDR3 is 15 amino acids. The chain's CDR3 is CASSPGISGANVLTF. The CDR3 DNA sequence: TGTGCCAGCTCACCAGGAATTTCTGGGGCCAACGTCCTGACTTTC.

The chain has TRBV30 and TRBJ1-1; D unclear. Germline assignment: CDR1 GTSNPN and CDR2 SVGIG (reference sequence). V was pared by 0 bases and J by 3 bases, with 11 bases between. The CDR3 has 14 amino acids. CDR3 residues: CAWSVGGSYTEAFF. The CDR3 nucleotides read TGTGCCTGGAGTGTAGGAGGGTCTTACACTGAAGCTTTCTTT. Drawing the rest from reference TRBV30 and TRBJ1-1, the complete variable domain is SQTIHQWPATLVQPVGSPLSLECTVEGTSNPNLYWYRQAAGRGLQLLFYSVGIGQISSEVPQNLSASRPQDRQFILSSKKLLLSDSGFYLCAWSVGGSYTEAFFGQGTRLTVV.

The V and J genes are TRBV29-1 and TRBJ1-1; 9 nucleotides agree with TRBD1. CDR1 is SQVTM, CDR2 ANQGSEA, per germline. This CDR3 spans 13 amino acids. The V and J ends lost 6 bases and 4 bases, in that order; junction bases with no gene match: 6. The CDR3 DNA sequence: TGCAGCGTCGGACAGGGGTTGACCACTGAAGCTTTCTTT. Protein: CSVGQGLTTEAFF.

This chain uses TRBV2 with TRBJ2-7; tentative D call: TRBD2 (5 bases). This CDR3 has 15 residues. Per the germline V gene, CDR1 is SNHLY and CDR2 is FYNNEI. V dropped 1 base and J dropped 0 bases, with 10 bases sitting between them. The chain's CDR3 is CASSEGTGNSYEQYF. The CDR3 DNA follows: TGTGCCAGCAGTGAAGGGACGGGGAACTCCTACGAGCAGTACTTC.

The V and J genes are TRBV11-2 and TRBJ2-3, with 11 positions matching TRBD2. Germline V gene sequence: CDR1 SGHAT, CDR2 FQNNGV. This CDR3 comprises 16 residues. Trimming cost V 1 base and J 5 bases; bases outside gene matches: 5. The CDR3 loop is CASSLGGSGRVDTQYF. CDR3 nucleotide sequence: TGTGCCAGCAGCTTAGGGGGTAGCGGGAGGGTAGATACGCAGTATTTT. Combining the CDR3 with reference TRBV11-2 and TRBJ2-3 gives the whole variable domain EAGVAQSPRYKIIEKRQSVAFWCNPISGHATLYWYQQILGQGPKLLIQFQNNGVVDDSQLPKDRFSAERLKGVDSTLKIQPAKLEDSAVYLCASSLGGSGRVDTQYFGPGTRLTVL.

The CDR3 here is CASRTGSNTGELFF. The CDR3 DNA reads TGTGCCAGCAGGACAGGGAGTAACACCGGGGAGCTGTTTTTT. This chain uses TRBV6-1 with TRBJ2-2, with 7 bases lining up with TRBD1. CDR3 length equals 14 residues. The germline V gene encodes CDR1 MNHNS and CDR2 SASEGT. J lost 2 bases, V lost 6 bases, and 3 bases had no gene match.

V usage is TRBV7-7 and J usage is TRBJ2-2; TRBD2 matches at 12 bases. The V gene end was trimmed by 1 base and the J gene end by 6 bases; junction bases not matched to a gene: 0. The CDR3 contains 15 residues. Germline V gene data show CDR1 as SSHAT and CDR2 as FNYEAQ (reference sequence). CDR3 region: CASSLGTSGAGELFF. The CDR3 region has the DNA TGTGCCAGCAGCTTAGGGACTAGCGGGGCCGGGGAGCTGTTTTTT.

The chain has TRBV6-4 and TRBJ2-1, with TRBD2 identical over 7 bases. Trimming at V came to 6 bases and at J to 13 bases, leaving 9 bases not matched to a gene. This CDR3 spans 12 amino acids. The germline V gene encodes CDR1 MRHNA and CDR2 SNTAGT. CDR3: CASRAPGLPQFF. The CDR3 nucleotides read TGTGCCAGCAGAGCTCCGGGACTACCTCAGTTCTTC.